The 17 T cell receptor beta chains listed next were all sequenced from one sample in a study of identifying expanded T cells in peripheral blood. Sequencing used immunoSEQ multiplex PCR; TCRdb keeps in-frame clones, though not all of them. The sample carries under 130,000 clones, roughly 89% recorded once. Sequencing was done on a sample of blood. These receptor sequences come from a person aged 18 to 75 in good health.

This clone was seen a handful of times. This chain uses TRBV27 with TRBJ2-3, with D maybe TRBD2 (6 bases). The germline CDR1 and CDR2 sequences are MNHEY and SMNVEV (reference sequence). V was trimmed by 6 bases and J by 5 bases, leaving 27 bases between them. The CDR3 is 18 amino acids. The CDR3, as DNA: TGTGCCAGCAGCCCCAGAAAGGTGGCGGGGTGGCGGGGAGATACGCAGTATTTT. Its protein is CASSPRKVAGWRGDTQYF.

The chain employs TRBV7-9 and TRBJ1-6; TRBD1 matches 7 bases. CDR3 length: 16 residues. V trimming: 5 bases; J trimming: 7 bases; junction bases outside the gene matches: 11. CDR1 and CDR2 (germline): SEHNR, FQNEAQ (reference sequence). CDR3 coding DNA: TGTGCCAGCAGCCGCGGGGGTTGGACAGGAAATTCACCCCTCCACTTT. This sequence encodes CASSRGGWTGNSPLHF. Together with reference TRBV7-9 and TRBJ1-6, the CDR3 gives the full variable domain: DTGVSQNPRHKITKRGQNVTFRCDPISEHNRLYWYRQTLGQGPEFLTYFQNEAQLEKSRLLSDRFSAERPKGSFSTLEIQRTEQGDSAMYLCASSRGGWTGNSPLHFGNGTRLTVT.

The chain carries TRBV2 and TRBJ2-1, with D unclear. There are 12 residues in the CDR3. CDR1 is SNHLY and CDR2 is FYNNEI in the germline V gene. Trimming pared 3 bases from V and 16 bases from J, leaving 16 bases between. The CDR3 here is CASSDEYSSQFF. The CDR3 bases are TGTGCCAGCAGTGATGAGTACAGTTCCCAATTCTTC.

This chain links TRBV14 with TRBJ1-4, with D unclear. Germline V gene sequence: CDR1 SGHDN, CDR2 FVKESK. This CDR3 contains 15 residues. Deletions cut 1 base from V and 5 bases from J, with 11 bases between. The CDR3 DNA reads TGTGCCAGCAGCCAAGCCTTGGGGTACAATGAAAAACTGTTTTTT. Its translation: CASSQALGYNEKLFF.

The CDR3 region is CASTLPQGNTEAFF. CDR3 coding DNA: TGCGCCAGCACCTTACCACAGGGGAACACTGAAGCTTTCTTT. The chain has TRBV5-1 and TRBJ1-1; D is possibly TRBD1 (6 bases). Germline V gene data show CDR1 as SGHRS and CDR2 as YFSETQ. The CDR3 has 14 amino acids. V was trimmed by 6 bases and J by 1 base, leaving 13 bases between them.

The rearrangement links TRBV5-8 to TRBJ2-7, with TRBD1 matching over 9 bases. The V gene end was trimmed by 0 bases and the J gene end by 5 bases; junction bases not matched to a gene: 6. Germline V lookup: CDR1 SGHTS, CDR2 YDEGEE. This CDR3 has 15 residues. For the CDR3, the DNA is TGTGCCAGCAGCTTGGTGGGGACAGGGTTACACGAGCAGTACTTC. The encoded protein is CASSLVGTGLHEQYF.

V usage is TRBV6-5 and J usage is TRBJ2-2; 7 bases line up with TRBD2. The length of the CDR3 is 15 residues. V was pared by 7 bases and J by 2 bases, with 7 bases of the junction left unmatched. Germline CDR1 is MNHEY and CDR2 is SVGAGI. The CDR3 spells CASIPGGINTGELFF. CDR3 DNA sequence: TGTGCCAGCATCCCGGGGGGAATCAACACCGGGGAGCTGTTTTTT.

The chain employs TRBV7-2 and TRBJ1-1; perhaps TRBD1 as D (6 bases). Per the germline V gene, CDR1 is SGHTA and CDR2 is FQGNSA. The V end lost 0 bases, the J end lost 2 bases, and 10 bases lay between the germline ends. The CDR3 loop spans 15 amino acids. CDR3 nucleotides: TGTGCCAGCAGCTTAGCCGGGACACTTAACACTGAAGCTTTCTTT. This encodes CASSLAGTLNTEAFF.

The rearrangement links TRBV10-1 to TRBJ2-3, with 9 nucleotides matching TRBD2. In germline, CDR1 is WNHNN, CDR2 SYGVQD (reference sequence). The length of the CDR3 is 14 residues. V shed 4 bases and J 1 base; nucleotides not matched to a gene: 0. The CDR3 DNA reads TGCGCCAGCAGTGTAGCGGGGGGCACAGATACGCAGTATTTT. Its protein product is CASSVAGGTDTQYF.

The chain has TRBV6-5 and TRBJ1-2; weak D call: TRBD1 (6 bases). In germline, CDR1 is MNHEY, CDR2 SVGAGI. The CDR3 spans 15 residues. Trimming stripped 6 bases from V and 0 bases from J, with 14 bases between. The CDR3 protein is CASSPLGGPNYGYTF. The DNA of the CDR3 is TGTGCCAGCAGCCCACTTGGGGGGCCTAACTATGGCTACACCTTC.

The chain is built from TRBV7-2 and TRBJ2-7; D is possibly TRBD1 or TRBD2 (5 bases each). V was shortened by 1 base and J by 7 bases, with 14 bases between the two germline ends. This CDR3 comprises 14 residues. The V gene's germline CDR1 is SGHTA and CDR2 FQGNSA. As DNA, the CDR3 is TGTGCCAGCAGCTTAGTAGGAATCGGGACGGAGCAGTACTTC. Translating it yields CASSLVGIGTEQYF.

This rearrangement joins TRBV10-3 to TRBJ2-2; 10 bases fit TRBD1. The CDR3 runs 17 residues. Germline V CDR1 and CDR2: ENHRY, SYGVKD. The V segment lost 3 bases and the J segment 5 bases; nucleotides outside the gene matches: 9. The CDR3 DNA follows: TGTGCCATCAGTGAAACGACAGGGGGCGCAGGTACCGGGGAGCTGTTTTTT. As protein: CAISETTGGAGTGELFF.

This clone has a handful of counts. The J gene is TRBJ2-3, the V gene TRBV20-1; 7 nucleotides align to TRBD2. The length of the CDR3 is 11 residues. J gave up 6 bases and V 3 bases, and 0 bases lay outside the gene matches. Germline CDR1 DFQATT, CDR2 SNEGSKA (reference sequence). CDR3 in DNA: TGCAGTGCTAGCGGGGGGGATACGCAGTATTTT. This translates into CSASGGDTQYF.

This clone occurred once. J is TRBJ1-2 and V is TRBV11-2; a possible D gene is TRBD1 (5 bases). V shed 5 bases and J shed 8 bases, with 21 bases lying between them. Germline values: CDR1 SGHAT, CDR2 FQNNGV. The CDR3 loop spans 15 amino acids. The CDR3 sequence: CASSLSGRVLGGYTF. The CDR3 bases are TGTGCCAGCAGCCTCTCGGGCAGGGTGCTAGGAGGCTACACCTTC.

The V call is TRBV28, the J call TRBJ2-7, with D possibly being TRBD1 or TRBD2 (7 bases each). The CDR3 has 15 amino acids. V lost 0 bases, J lost 2 bases, and 11 bases lay in between. Germline V gene data show CDR1 as MDHEN and CDR2 as SYDVKM. CDR3 amino acids: CASSLWAGGAYEQYF. The CDR3 region has the DNA TGTGCCAGCAGTTTATGGGCAGGGGGGGCCTACGAGCAGTACTTC.

The V and J genes are TRBV10-3 and TRBJ2-3; 7 bases match TRBD2. This CDR3 has 14 residues. Germline assignment: CDR1 ENHRY and CDR2 SYGVKD. The V segment lost 11 bases and the J segment 2 bases; nucleotides outside the gene matches: 10. The CDR3 DNA reads TGTGCCTCTAGGTGGGGGGGAACCACAGATACGCAGTATTTT. This gives the protein CASRWGGTTDTQYF.

This CDR3 is CASSLGLAGIYNEQFF. DNA of the CDR3: TGTGCCAGCAGCTTAGGACTAGCGGGGATCTACAATGAGCAGTTCTTC. The chain carries TRBV5-4 and TRBJ2-1, with 12 positions matching TRBD2. Trimming removed 2 bases from V and 3 bases from J; junction bases left unmatched: 3. The CDR3 is 16 amino acids. Germline values: CDR1 SGHNT, CDR2 YYREEE (reference sequence).